The rows below give T cell receptor beta chains drawn from one sample of a study of PD-L1 blockade in urothelial cancer. Measured with immunoSEQ multiplex PCR; TCRdb has only the in-frame clones, and not every one. The sample has some 42,000 clones; 81% are singletons. The sequencing here drew on PBMCs, taken around atezolizumab (anti-PD-L1) treatment. The receptors originated from a man in his 70s with urothelial cancer. The CDR3 runs from the conserved cysteine through the conserved F or W.

CDR3: CSANTGETQYF
V: TRBV20-1

CDR3: CATMGTSGNMDEQFF
V: TRBV5-1

CDR3: CASSLGVTGGPGELFF
V: TRBV7-9

CDR3: CASSLLTSWRNHYGYTF
V: TRBV4-3

CDR3: CASSASLLQVYNEQFF
V: TRBV7-2

CDR3: CASSLSSGGQETQYF
V: TRBV7-7

CDR3: CASQVTSSYNEQFF
V: TRBV10-2

CDR3: CASSLTFSRDRVTYEQYF
V: TRBV11-2

CDR3: CASSSSGRSYNEQFF
V: TRBV6-5

CDR3: CASSVRTTEGNTGELFF
V: TRBV11-3

CDR3: CASSRTGGHTGELFF
V: TRBV7-8

CDR3: CASTRTSGPYEQYF
V: TRBV6-5

CDR3: CASSTRDRNRGSNGYTF
V: TRBV7-9

CDR3: CSAKETQYF
V: TRBV20-1

CDR3: CASSYRAGSTDTQYF
V: TRBV6-5

CDR3: CASSLDTAFTEAFF
V: TRBV5-4

CDR3: CASSPHGELLSYEQYF
V: TRBV9

CDR3: CAVLGNTEAFF
V: TRBV28

CDR3: CASSYPRLAGTTDTQYF
V: TRBV28

CDR3: CASSGVSERDYNEQFF
V: TRBV25-1

CDR3: CAISETGQGSGYTF
V: TRBV10-3

CDR3: CASSLDVSVGLAGGEFF
V: TRBV11-2

CDR3: CASSLGLAGGLLDEQYF
V: TRBV7-2

CDR3: CATERGIAGGGEETQYF
V: TRBV7-9

CDR3: CASKGGLAGITDTQYF
V: TRBV2

CDR3: CASSFHGDTEAFF
V: TRBV5-5

CDR3: CASSLGGGRVDEQFF
V: TRBV11-2

CDR3: CASSIHRVLGTDTQYF
V: TRBV19

CDR3: CAWRVLKYGTPYQPQHF
V: TRBV30

CDR3: CASSSEDRYGYTF
V: TRBV5-6

CDR3: CASSPPGSMGGELFF
V: TRBV18

CDR3: CAISESSSGGDTQYF
V: TRBV10-3

CDR3: CASSEWLADNEQFF
V: TRBV6-1

CDR3: CASSVRVGDEKLFF
V: TRBV9

CDR3: CASNMRWAANQPQHF
V: TRBV28

CDR3: CASSLGTVYQETQYF
V: TRBV7-6

CDR3: CASSPETGGEQFF
V: TRBV18

CDR3: CASSVRTSGTLRQQYF
V: TRBV7-9

CDR3: CASSLQMNTEAFF
V: TRBV7-2

CDR3: CASSILGGLEAFF
V: TRBV7-9

CDR3: CASSLSTGYEQYF
V: TRBV11-3

CDR3: CATSRDGTADNEQFF
V: TRBV15

CDR3: CASSSRQNNEQFF
V: TRBV11-1

CDR3: CASSPRAGGSNEQFF
V: TRBV9

CDR3: CASSEIYQPQHF
V: TRBV2

CDR3: CSVGGAGGADTQYF
V: TRBV29-1

CDR3: CASRNIIAGWANEQFF
V: TRBV27

CDR3: CASSGDRGRSYGYTF
V: TRBV5-4

CDR3: CASSIESKGQPATF
V: TRBV19

CDR3: CASSFPGVGDTQYF
V: TRBV7-3

CDR3: CASTPRPGNTEAFF
V: TRBV2

CDR3: CASTESPTGGGYTF
V: TRBV19

CDR3: CASSASSGRAYNEQFF
V: TRBV9

CDR3: CASSAVGPNEKLFF
V: TRBV6-5